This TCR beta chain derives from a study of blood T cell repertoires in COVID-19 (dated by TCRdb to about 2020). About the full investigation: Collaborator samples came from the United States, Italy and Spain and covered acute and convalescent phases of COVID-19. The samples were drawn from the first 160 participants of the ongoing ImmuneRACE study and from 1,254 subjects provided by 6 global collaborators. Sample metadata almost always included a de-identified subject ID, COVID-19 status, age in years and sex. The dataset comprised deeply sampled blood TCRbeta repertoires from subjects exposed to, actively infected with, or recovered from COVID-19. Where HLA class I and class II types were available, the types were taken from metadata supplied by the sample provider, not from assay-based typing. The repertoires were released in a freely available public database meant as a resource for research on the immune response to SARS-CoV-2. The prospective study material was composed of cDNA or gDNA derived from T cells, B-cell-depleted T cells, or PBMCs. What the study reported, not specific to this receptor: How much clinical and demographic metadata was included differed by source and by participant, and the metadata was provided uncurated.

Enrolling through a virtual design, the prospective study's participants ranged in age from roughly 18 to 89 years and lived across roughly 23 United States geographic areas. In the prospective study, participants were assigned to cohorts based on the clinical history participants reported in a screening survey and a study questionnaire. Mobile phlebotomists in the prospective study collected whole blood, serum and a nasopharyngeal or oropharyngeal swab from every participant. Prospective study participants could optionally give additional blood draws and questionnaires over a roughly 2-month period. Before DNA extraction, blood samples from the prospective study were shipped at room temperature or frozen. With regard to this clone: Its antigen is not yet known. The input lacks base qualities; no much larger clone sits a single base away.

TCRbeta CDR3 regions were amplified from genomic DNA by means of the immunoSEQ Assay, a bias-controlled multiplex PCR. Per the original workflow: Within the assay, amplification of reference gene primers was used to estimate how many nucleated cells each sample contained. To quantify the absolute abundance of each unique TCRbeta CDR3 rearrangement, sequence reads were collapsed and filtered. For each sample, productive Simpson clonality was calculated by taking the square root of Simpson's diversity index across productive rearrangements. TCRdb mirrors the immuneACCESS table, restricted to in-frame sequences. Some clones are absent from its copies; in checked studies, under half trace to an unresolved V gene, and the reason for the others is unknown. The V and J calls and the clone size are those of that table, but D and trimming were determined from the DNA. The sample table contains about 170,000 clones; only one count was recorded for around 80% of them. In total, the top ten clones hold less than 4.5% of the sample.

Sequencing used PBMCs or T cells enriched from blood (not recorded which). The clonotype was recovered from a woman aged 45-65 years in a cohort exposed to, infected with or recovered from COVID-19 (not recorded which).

DNA sequence: TGTGCCAGCACCCCCGAAGCGCGGGGCGAGCAGTACTTC. Its protein product is CASTPEARGEQYF. The sequence links TRBV2 to TRBJ2-7; possibly the D gene is TRBD2, per 6 matching bases. The germline V gene gives CDR1 as SNHLY and CDR2 as FYNNEI. V is shortened by 7 bases, J by 6 bases, and the region joining them spans 16 bases. Inclusive of the bounding cysteine and phenylalanine, the CDR3 is 13 residues long. Left in the record is the CDR3 DNA by itself, 39 bases read in frame from the first base.